The entry below describes one T cell receptor beta chain. What it recognizes is unknown. The data are from a study of cytomegalovirus exposure and HLA in healthy donors. General study points: The presence/absence work took it that sequencing depth was about the same across donors. A later analysis showed that HLA-associated TCR beta chains had undergone more clonal expansion than equally common others.

The PCR made use of 60 Vbeta and 13 Jbeta primers. Assay used: immunoSEQ multiplex PCR; TCRdb lists only in-frame clones, some missing. Of some 150,000 clones in the sample, less than 80% are singletons; the top ten hold just under 3%. The CDR3 length is 13 residues. Germline CDR1 LGHNA, CDR2 YNFKEQ. V was clipped by 1 base and J by 6 bases, with 8 bases between them. The chain carries TRBV4-2 and TRBJ2-3; the D is unclear. The sample was PBMCs. The sequence was collected from a man aged 35 to 55 in good health and CMV-seronegative. CDR3 residues: CASSQVFSDTQYF. CDR3 nucleotide sequence: TGTGCCAGCAGCCAAGTCTTCTCCGATACGCAGTATTTT.